These T cell receptor beta chains were read from a single sample in a study of CD8 T cells in Susac syndrome. From the immunoSEQ multiplex PCR reads, TCRdb called clonotypes with MiXCR, one entry per CDR3 protein. Counted here are over 150,000 distinct CDR3 sequences, roughly 92% occurring once; the ten biggest clones make up 0.09% to 0.095%. What was sequenced was CD4+ T cells from PBMCs. The receptors stem from a human donor with multiple sclerosis. Each CDR3 is given with its conserved first and last residue. Fields, in order: D gene, V gene, clone size, J gene, CDR3 DNA, CDR3 protein. D genes are given only for firm matches. Where a row states a size, it is once, few, many or the class of an expanded clone; other rows omit it.

-,TRBV7-2,once,TRBJ2-7,TGTGCCAGCAGCTACGGGTTGAGGAACTACGAGCAGTACTTC,CASSYGLRNYEQYF
TRBD1,TRBV7-2,-,TRBJ1-5,TGTGCCAGCAGCCAGGGACAGTATAGCAATCAGCCCCAGCATTTT,CASSQGQYSNQPQHF
-,TRBV27,-,TRBJ2-7,TGTGCCAGCAGTTCCAGGACGTTATACGAGCAGTACTTC,CASSSRTLYEQYF
-,TRBV30,-,TRBJ1-2,TGTGCCTGGAGTTCTCAGGGGTTAAGGGGCTACACCTTC,CAWSSQGLRGYTF
TRBD1,TRBV6-6,-,TRBJ2-7,TGTGCCAGCAGGTCCGGGACAGGAACCTACGAGCAGTACTTC,CASRSGTGTYEQYF
-,TRBV6-1,-,TRBJ2-7,TGTGCCAGCAGTGACTACAGCGAGCAGTACTTC,CASSDYSEQYF
TRBD1,TRBV18,-,TRBJ1-5,TGTGCCAGCTCACCAAGCCGGGACAGCGCGAATCAGCCCCAGCATTTT,CASSPSRDSANQPQHF
-,TRBV6-5,-,TRBJ1-2,TGTGCCAGCAGTTACTCGGCAGGGCGGTATGGCTACACCTTC,CASSYSAGRYGYTF
-,TRBV10-3,-,TRBJ1-5,TGTGCCATCAGTGAGAGGCAGGGTCAGCCCCAGCATTTT,CAISERQGQPQHF
-,TRBV3-1,once,TRBJ2-3,TGTGCCAGCAGCCAAAACCTTAGGGAAGATACGCAGTATTTT,CASSQNLREDTQYF
TRBD2,TRBV6-5,-,TRBJ2-7,TGTGCCAGCAGTTACGGCCCGACTAGCGGGCTACCCTACGAGCAGTACTTC,CASSYGPTSGLPYEQYF
-,TRBV7-9,-,TRBJ1-1,TGTGCCAGCAGCTTAGATAGGGTAAACACTGAAGCTTTCTTT,CASSLDRVNTEAFF
-,TRBV10-1,-,TRBJ2-3,TGCGCCAGCAGTGAGTCGGGGCGCACAGATACGCAGTATTTT,CASSESGRTDTQYF
TRBD1,TRBV4-3,-,TRBJ2-7,TGCGCCAGCAGCTCCCAGAGGGACAGGGGCTACGAGCAGTACTTC,CASSSQRDRGYEQYF
-,TRBV9,-,TRBJ1-2,TGTGCCAGCAGCGCACCCGGCGGCTATGGCTACACCTTC,CASSAPGGYGYTF
TRBD2,TRBV11-2,-,TRBJ2-1,TGTGCCAGCAGCTTAGCCAGCGGGAGTTGGAATGAGCAGTTCTTC,CASSLASGSWNEQFF
-,TRBV20-1,-,TRBJ2-7,TGCAGTGCTGGGCCTACTAGAGGCGAGCAGTACTTC,CSAGPTRGEQYF
TRBD2,TRBV15,-,TRBJ2-3,TGTGCCACCAGCAGCTCTAGCGGAGGCACAGATACGCAGTATTTT,CATSSSSGGTDTQYF
-,TRBV27,-,TRBJ1-5,TGTGCCAGCAGTTTAGACAGGTCCCCGAATCGGCCCCAGCATTTT,CASSLDRSPNRPQHF
TRBD1,TRBV29-1,-,TRBJ1-1,TGCAGCGCGGACAGGGGGCCAGGCACTGAAGCTTTCTTT,CSADRGPGTEAFF
-,TRBV3-1,-,TRBJ2-1,TGTGCCAGCAGCCAAGAGGAGGGGATCTTGGCCCACAATGAGCAGTTCTTC,CASSQEEGILAHNEQFF
-,TRBV9,-,TRBJ2-3,TGTGCCAGCAGCGCTCGCAACGGGCTAGCAGATACGCAGTATTTT,CASSARNGLADTQYF
-,TRBV7-7,-,TRBJ1-1,TGTGCTAGCATCGAATCTCCGGGCCAGAATGAAGCTTTCTTT,CASIESPGQNEAFF
-,TRBV15,-,TRBJ1-2,TGTGCCACCAGCAGAGTGGCAGGGTATGACTATGGCTACACCTTC,CATSRVAGYDYGYTF
TRBD1,TRBV11-2,-,TRBJ2-7,TGTGCCAGCAGCAGGGGACAGAGCTCCTACGAGCAGTACTTC,CASSRGQSSYEQYF
-,TRBV19,-,TRBJ1-3,TGTGCCAGTAGTATAACCGAGAGCCCCTCTGGAAACACCATATATTTT,CASSITESPSGNTIYF
-,TRBV3-1,-,TRBJ2-7,TGTGCCAGCAGCCTTAGTCGGACGAGGGAGCAGTACTTC,CASSLSRTREQYF
TRBD1,TRBV5-1,-,TRBJ2-2,TGCGCCAGCAGCTTCAGGACAGGAGTGCCCGGGGAGCTGTTTTTT,CASSFRTGVPGELFF
-,TRBV4-1,-,TRBJ2-3,TGCGCCAGCAGCCAAGAGATTAGGGGAAATACGCAGTATTTT,CASSQEIRGNTQYF
-,TRBV12-3/TRBV12-4,-,TRBJ1-2,TGTGCCAGCAGTCGGGTCGCAGGTCCTACTAACTATGGCTACACCTTC,CASSRVAGPTNYGYTF
TRBD2,TRBV2,-,TRBJ2-3,TGTGCCAGCAGTGATCCGGCGGGAGGAAGCACAGATACGCAGTATTTT,CASSDPAGGSTDTQYF
-,TRBV24-1,-,TRBJ2-1,TGTGCCACCAGTTTGGGCGGCTCCTACAATGAGCAGTTCTTC,CATSLGGSYNEQFF
-,TRBV6-5,-,TRBJ1-3,TGTGCCAGCAGTTACACCGCCCGGGACACCATATATTTT,CASSYTARDTIYF
-,TRBV2,-,TRBJ1-2,TGTGCCAGCAGTGAAGGACAGAGAGTAGGCTACACCTTC,CASSEGQRVGYTF
-,TRBV19,-,TRBJ1-2,TGTGCCAGTAGTATAGCTCTGGCAAGGGGAGACTATGGCTACACCTTC,CASSIALARGDYGYTF
TRBD1,TRBV24-1,-,TRBJ1-4,TGTGCCACCAGTGATCGAGGACAGGATGAAAAACTGTTTTTT,CATSDRGQDEKLFF
-,TRBV9,-,TRBJ2-1,TGTGCCAGCAGCCCCCAGGACCTACACTCCTACAATGAGCAGTTCTTC,CASSPQDLHSYNEQFF
-,TRBV20-1,-,TRBJ1-4,TGCAGTGCTAGAGATCGCGCAGGTCGGGAGAAACTGTTTTTT,CSARDRAGREKLFF
TRBD1,TRBV6-1,-,TRBJ2-1,TGTGCCAGCAGTGAAGAATGGTCAGGGGGATACAATGAGCAGTTCTTC,CASSEEWSGGYNEQFF
-,TRBV28,-,TRBJ2-5,TGTGCCAGCAGTACCCCGGGGGAGAGCAGCTTCTTTGGGGAGACCCAGTACTTC,CASSTPGESSFFGETQYF
TRBD2,TRBV9,-,TRBJ2-1,TGTGCCAGCACCGGGGGGGGCTACAATGAGCAGTTCTTC,CASTGGGYNEQFF
-,TRBV9,-,TRBJ1-4,TGTGCCAGCAGCCCCCAGCTTTCAGAGACTAATGAAAAACTGTTTTTT,CASSPQLSETNEKLFF
-,TRBV12-3/TRBV12-4,-,TRBJ1-1,TGTGCCAGCAGTTGGGGAGATAGGGGCACTGAAGCTTTCTTT,CASSWGDRGTEAFF
TRBD2,TRBV19,-,TRBJ2-1,TGTGCCAGCGTATCTAGCGGGATTGGTCCTGATCCTCGTTACAATGAGCAGTTCTTC,CASVSSGIGPDPRYNEQFF
TRBD1,TRBV5-1,-,TRBJ2-7,TGCACCAGCAGCGTGGACAGGGTCCGCCACGAGCAGTACTTC,CTSSVDRVRHEQYF